Listed here are 17 T cell receptor beta chains from one sample, sequenced in a study of beta chain features in type 1 diabetes. Investigators reverse transcribed all isolated RNA, so they sequenced expressed TCRB transcripts. TCRdb's table, derived via immunoSEQ multiplex PCR, lists solely in-frame clones and lacks some. Altogether some 150,000 clones are present, about 9.7% being singletons, with the ten largest covering approximately 0.69%. The material sequenced was central memory CD4+ T cells from blood. These receptors were obtained from a woman aged 40 to 50 in good health.

In this sample, this clone turned up a few times. The chain employs TRBV27 and TRBJ1-2; D is unresolved. CDR3 length: 15 amino acids. Per germline, CDR1 MNHEY and CDR2 SMNVEV (reference sequence). V gave up 2 bases and J gave up 3 bases, with 13 bases separating them. The CDR3 reads CASSLQVRPDYGYTF. CDR3 DNA: TGTGCCAGCAGTTTACAGGTCCGCCCGGACTATGGCTACACCTTC.

This clone was observed many times. This rearrangement joins TRBV29-1 to TRBJ1-1; tentative D call: TRBD1 (5 bases). CDR3 length: 13 amino acids. Germline V gene sequence: CDR1 SQVTM, CDR2 ANQGSEA. Trimming shortened V by 4 bases and J by 1 base, and 10 bases separated the two germline ends. CDR3 loop: CSVVREGNTEAFF. In nucleotides, the CDR3 is TGCAGCGTTGTCAGGGAAGGGAACACTGAAGCTTTCTTT.

This chain uses TRBV10-3 with TRBJ2-1; D is possibly TRBD1 (6 bases). This CDR3 has 11 residues. CDR1 and CDR2 (germline): ENHRY, SYGVKD. With 5 bases removed from V and 12 bases from J, the gap between germline ends came to 11 bases. Written as DNA, the CDR3 is TGTGCCATCAGTCAGACAGGTCCGCAGTTCTTC. Translated: CAISQTGPQFF.

The chain has TRBV6-6 and TRBJ1-6; D possibly corresponds to TRBD1 (6 bases). CDR3 size: 14 residues. Between the trimmed V and J ends, which lost 5 bases and 9 bases, there was a span of 14 bases. Germline assignment: CDR1 MNHNY and CDR2 SVGAGI (reference sequence). The CDR3 reads CASSIQGIGSPLHF. In DNA form, the CDR3 reads TGTGCCAGCAGTATCCAGGGGATAGGTTCACCCCTCCACTTT.

This clone was recorded a few times. The rearrangement uses TRBV5-4 and TRBJ1-1, with a possible D match to TRBD1 (5 bases). Germline values: CDR1 SGHNT, CDR2 YYREEE (reference sequence). Trimming removed 4 bases from V and 6 bases from J, with 22 bases in between. The CDR3 is 16 amino acids. DNA of the CDR3: TGTGCCAGCAGCGGGCAGTTGGGGAGGGGATTTGCTGAAGCTTTCTTT. Translated: CASSGQLGRGFAEAFF.

This clone showed up just a few times. The chain links TRBV9 to TRBJ1-2; D is ambiguous. Germline V gene data show CDR1 as SGDLS and CDR2 as YYNGEE. V shed 0 bases and J shed 4 bases, with 10 bases lying between them. This CDR3 is built from 14 residues. This CDR3 reads CASSVGGEGYGYTF. CDR3 nucleotides: TGTGCCAGCAGCGTAGGCGGGGAGGGCTATGGCTACACCTTC. The entire variable domain, with the rest obtained from reference TRBV9 and TRBJ1-2, is as follows: DSGVTQTPKHLITATGQRVTLRCSPRSGDLSVYWYQQSLDQGLQFLIQYYNGEERAKGNILERFSAQQFPDLHSELNLSSLELGDSALYFCASSVGGEGYGYTFGSGTRLTVV.

J is TRBJ1-4 and V is TRBV27; D is unresolved. Germline CDR1 is MNHEY and CDR2 is SMNVEV (reference sequence). The CDR3 is made up of 17 amino acids. The V gene lost 7 bases and the J gene lost 0 bases, with 18 bases spanning the gap. This chain's CDR3 is CASKLSGVYATNEKLFF. The CDR3 DNA sequence: TGTGCCAGCAAGTTATCCGGGGTCTACGCAACTAATGAAAAACTGTTTTTT.

The V and J genes are TRBV7-9 and TRBJ1-5; maybe TRBD1 (6 bases). The CDR3 contains 14 residues. Looked up from germline, CDR1 is SEHNR and CDR2 is FQNEAQ (reference sequence). Between the trimmed V and J ends, which lost 5 bases and 5 bases, there was a span of 13 bases. CDR3 sequence: CASSPRDTDQPQHF. The CDR3 bases are TGTGCCAGCAGCCCCCGGGACACCGATCAGCCCCAGCATTTT.

This clone was seen more than once but under ten times. The CDR3 coding sequence is TGTGCCAGTATGGGGAGGAGGGCCGCTGGGGCCAACGTCCTGACTTTC. Its translation is CASMGRRAAGANVLTF. This chain links TRBV19 with TRBJ2-6, with D tentatively TRBD2 (6 bases). The CDR3 consists of 16 residues. The germline V gene encodes CDR1 LNHDA and CDR2 SQIVND (reference sequence). Trimming took off 7 bases at V and 2 bases at J, with 15 bases between the two ends.

This clone has a handful of counts. The chain couples TRBV10-3 to TRBJ2-7; TRBD1 aligns across 11 bases. CDR1 and CDR2 (germline): ENHRY, SYGVKD. The junction had 8 bases not matched to a gene; V was cut back by 5 bases and J by 2 bases. The CDR3 runs to 16 residues. CDR3: CAISKPRDRGTYEQYF. The CDR3 nucleotides are TGTGCCATCAGTAAACCCCGGGACAGGGGGACCTACGAGCAGTACTTC.

In this sample, this clone turned up a few times. The chain carries TRBV29-1 and TRBJ1-2, with 7 bases aligning to TRBD1. Per germline, CDR1 SQVTM and CDR2 ANQGSEA. V was pared by 7 bases and J by 3 bases, with 5 bases of the junction left unmatched. This CDR3 region has 12 residues. CDR3 residues: CSADRDDYGYTF. In nucleotides, the CDR3 is TGCAGCGCCGACAGGGATGACTATGGCTACACCTTC. The whole variable domain, remainder taken from reference TRBV29-1 and TRBJ1-2, is SAVISQKPSRDICQRGTSLTIQCQVDSQVTMMFWYRQQPGQSLTLIATANQGSEATYESGFVIDKFPISRPNLTFSTLTVSNMSPEDSSIYLCSADRDDYGYTFGSGTRLTVV.

This chain links TRBV7-2 with TRBJ2-1; a possible D gene is TRBD1 (5 bases). The germline V and J ends were trimmed by 0 bases and 8 bases, with 14 bases remaining between them. This CDR3 region has 15 residues. Germline CDR1 reads SGHTA; CDR2 reads FQGNSA. The chain's CDR3 is CASSLAPGSLHEQFF. The CDR3 DNA reads as TGTGCCAGCAGCTTAGCTCCAGGGTCGCTTCATGAGCAGTTCTTC.

The J gene is TRBJ2-5, the V gene TRBV6-6, with D uncertain. Trimming removed 6 bases from V and 2 bases from J, with 4 bases in between. The CDR3 contains 11 residues. The V gene's germline CDR1 is MNHNY and CDR2 SVGAGI (reference sequence). CDR3 in amino acids: CASSRQETQYF. The CDR3 DNA sequence: TGTGCCAGCAGCAGACAAGAGACCCAGTACTTC.

The chain is built from TRBV28 and TRBJ1-4; D not certain. The CDR3 runs to 12 residues. CDR1 and CDR2 (germline): MDHEN, SYDVKM. Trimming pared 5 bases from V and 7 bases from J, leaving 8 bases between. CDR3 in amino acids: CASSVGGEKLFF. The CDR3, as DNA: TGTGCCAGCAGTGTAGGAGGTGAAAAACTGTTTTTT.

This clone was seen at least ten times. J is TRBJ1-5 and V is TRBV27; tentatively, D is TRBD1 (5 bases). The CDR3 consists of 12 residues. The germline CDR1 and CDR2 sequences are MNHEY and SMNVEV (reference sequence). The V gene lost 5 bases and the J gene lost 7 bases, with 9 bases spanning the gap. CDR3 DNA: TGTGCCAGCAGTCCCTCAGGGCAGCCCCAGCATTTT. Translated, it gives CASSPSGQPQHF.

This clone was observed a handful of times. J is TRBJ2-7 and V is TRBV2; TRBD2 aligns across 12 bases. CDR1 and CDR2 (germline): SNHLY, FYNNEI. CDR3 length: 15 residues. After removal of 6 bases from V and 2 bases from J, the junction contained 5 bases not matched to a gene. In DNA form, the CDR3 reads TGTGCCAGCAGCGTACTAGCGGGGGGACCCTACGAGCAGTACTTC. Residues: CASSVLAGGPYEQYF. Variable domain in full (rest from reference TRBV2 and TRBJ2-7): EPEVTQTPSHQVTQMGQEVILRCVPISNHLYFYWYRQILGQKVEFLVSFYNNEISEKSEIFDDQFSVERPDGSNFTLKIRSTKLEDSAMYFCASSVLAGGPYEQYFGPGTRLTVT.

This clone has a handful of counts. V gene TRBV5-1 combines with J gene TRBJ2-3; possible D gene TRBD2, 6 bases. The CDR3 totals 15 residues. Germline CDR1 reads SGHRS; CDR2 reads YFSETQ. Trimming left V 0 bases short and J 2 bases short, with 10 bases between. CDR3 sequence reads: CASSLGGALTDTQYF. The DNA of the CDR3 is TGCGCCAGCAGCTTGGGCGGGGCCCTCACAGATACGCAGTATTTT.